The clone carrying this T cell receptor (beta chain) was seen at least ten times. Its antigen is unidentified. The use of previously described methods and listed TCR primers produced the bulk TCR libraries. TCRdb analysed the PCR reads with MiXCR anew, one entry per CDR3 protein. The sample consists of about 640,000 distinct CDR3 sequences, about 20% of them appearing once. From around 20,000 to 990,000 sorted cells, naive CD8 libraries were generated with 10%, 30% or 50% RNA. CDR3 length: 16 amino acids. The ends were cut back, 6 bases at V and 5 bases at J, with 21 bases in the middle. CDR1 is MDHEN, CDR2 SYDVKM, per germline. The data belong to a study of molecular identifiers for immune sequencing clone quantification. Whole-study results and caveats: Identical TCR molecules that share a barcode could lead to an underestimation of highly expanded clone sizes.

Sequences were obtained from naive CD8+ T cells from blood, with Jurkat cell RNA spiked in. Subset reported: FACS-sorted CD8+CD4-CCR7+CD45RA+ naive T cells. The receptor's source is a human donor in good health. Some libraries in this study had Jurkat cell RNA spiked in. The genes are TRBV28 and TRBJ2-3, with D possibly matching TRBD1 (6 bases). The CDR3: CASRAGDDLQEDTQYF. In DNA form, the CDR3 reads TGTGCCAGCAGGGCAGGGGACGATCTTCAGGAAGATACGCAGTATTTT. Full variable domain (outside the CDR3, taken from reference TRBV28 and TRBJ2-3): DVKVTQSSRYLVKRTGEKVFLECVQDMDHENMFWYRQDPGLGLRLIYFSYDVKMKEKGDIPEGYSVSREKKERFSLILESASTNQTSMYLCASRAGDDLQEDTQYFGPGTRLTVL.